Shown below are 21 T cell receptor beta chains from a single sample sequenced in a study of CD8 T cells in Susac syndrome. With random hexamers, 0.5 to 1 ug RNA was reverse transcribed. A single record per CDR3 protein comes from TCRdb applying MiXCR to the immunoSEQ multiplex PCR reads. The repertoire holds some 200,000 distinct CDR3 sequences, with approximately 96% as singletons. The sequenced sample was CD4+ T cells from PBMCs. The receptors derive from a human donor with Susac syndrome.

A single count supports this clonotype. The gene calls are TRBV4-1 and TRBJ1-1; a weak D match, TRBD1 (5 bases). The V end was cut by 1 base, the J end by 0 bases, with 18 bases between. Germline V gene lookup returns CDR1 MGHRA and CDR2 YSYEKL. The length of the CDR3 is 18 residues. The CDR3 nucleotides are TGCGCCAGCAGCCAAGTCGGGGGAGGATCGAGGGTGAACACTGAAGCTTTCTTT. This encodes CASSQVGGGSRVNTEAFF.

The chain joins TRBV29-1 to TRBJ1-2; D remains unclear. CDR3 length: 14 amino acids. Germline V gives CDR1 SQVTM, CDR2 ANQGSEA. V was trimmed by 7 bases and J by 8 bases, leaving 23 bases between them. The CDR3 here is CSAYVVQDLGGYTF. CDR3 DNA: TGCAGCGCCTACGTAGTTCAGGACTTGGGCGGCTACACCTTC.

J is TRBJ1-1 and V is TRBV6-5; no reliable D call. From germline, CDR1 is MNHEY and CDR2 SVGAGI. V gave up 0 bases and J gave up 10 bases, with 15 bases separating them. The CDR3 is 14 amino acids. The DNA of the CDR3 is TGTGCCAGCAGTTACTCGCAGTCCGGTCCGCGAGCTTTCTTT. Encoded protein: CASSYSQSGPRAFF.

The DNA for the CDR3 is TGCGCCAGCAGCCCCCGGGAGGGTGGGAACACTGAAGCTTTCTTT. It is translated as CASSPREGGNTEAFF. The chain joins TRBV5-1 to TRBJ1-1; unclear D gene. The CDR3 totals 15 residues. V lost 4 bases and J 1 base, leaving 14 bases between the germline ends. The germline CDR1 and CDR2 sequences are SGHRS and YFSETQ.

This chain uses TRBV4-3 with TRBJ1-1, with TRBD1 matching over 11 bases. Germline trimming cut 3 bases from V and 0 bases from J; bases unmatched to any gene: 6. CDR3 length: 17 amino acids. Germline loops: CDR1 LGHNA, CDR2 YSLEER. In DNA, the CDR3 is TGCGCCAGCAGCCAGGATGGGACAGGGGGACTGAACACTGAAGCTTTCTTT. Its translation is CASSQDGTGGLNTEAFF.

This clonotype showed up just once. The rearrangement links TRBV28 to TRBJ2-7; no reliable D call. The V end lost 2 bases, the J end lost 3 bases, and 11 bases lay between the germline ends. The germline V gene has CDR1 MDHEN and CDR2 SYDVKM. CDR3 length equals 14 residues. CDR3 region: CASSLVRVSYEQYF. CDR3 nucleotide sequence: TGTGCCAGCAGTTTAGTTCGAGTGAGCTACGAGCAGTACTTC.

V is TRBV2 and J is TRBJ2-2; TRBD2 matches 9 bases. This CDR3 is built from 14 residues. Germline lookup yields CDR1 SNHLY and CDR2 FYNNEI. V lost 6 bases and J lost 4; bases outside the gene matches: 3. CDR3 amino acids: CASRTSGVTGELFF. In DNA, the CDR3 is TGTGCCAGCAGGACTAGCGGCGTCACCGGGGAGCTGTTTTTT.

The chain has TRBV2 and TRBJ2-1; 7 positions match TRBD2. V shed 7 bases, J shed 3 bases, and the junction held 6 bases outside the gene matches. This CDR3 has 14 amino acids. Germline assignment: CDR1 SNHLY and CDR2 FYNNEI. CDR3 DNA: TGTGCCAGCAATCGACTAGCTAGCTACAATGAGCAGTTCTTC. Translation: CASNRLASYNEQFF.

J is TRBJ1-2 and V is TRBV2; perhaps TRBD1 as D (6 bases). Germline V lookup: CDR1 SNHLY, CDR2 FYNNEI. The V end was cut by 11 bases, the J end by 5 bases, with 18 bases between. The CDR3 spans 13 residues. In DNA form, the CDR3 reads TGTGCCGAGGCGGGGGGCGCAGATTATGGCTACACCTTC. It specifies CAEAGGADYGYTF.

Only a few counts were recorded for this clonotype. This chain joins TRBV27 and TRBJ2-3; D gene uncertain. CDR3 length equals 13 residues. Looked up from germline, CDR1 is MNHEY and CDR2 is SMNVEV (reference sequence). Trimming removed 1 base at V and 1 base at J, with 3 bases between. The DNA of the CDR3 is TGTGCCAGCAGTTTATGGGGCACAGATACGCAGTATTTT. Protein product: CASSLWGTDTQYF.

This chain links TRBV4-2 with TRBJ2-7; D might be TRBD2 (5 bases). The V and J ends lost 5 bases and 3 bases respectively, with 14 bases between them. In germline, CDR1 is LGHNA, CDR2 YNFKEQ. The CDR3 sequence is 14 residues long. CDR3 DNA sequence: TGTGCCAGCAGCGATGCCCGGGAAGGCTACGAGCAGTACTTC. Amino acids: CASSDAREGYEQYF.

The chain is built from TRBV28 and TRBJ2-7; 7 positions agree with TRBD2. This CDR3 region has 15 residues. The V and J ends lost 5 bases and 5 bases, in that order; junction bases with no gene match: 12. The germline CDR1 and CDR2 sequences are MDHEN and SYDVKM. The CDR3 region is CASSTQRGALHEQYF. The CDR3 DNA reads TGTGCCAGCAGTACCCAGCGGGGCGCTTTACACGAGCAGTACTTC.

The chain links TRBV20-1 to TRBJ2-5; TRBD1 agrees at 7 bases. V lost 6 bases to trimming and J lost 3 bases; unmatched junction nucleotides: 4. Germline loops: CDR1 DFQATT, CDR2 SNEGSKA (reference sequence). There are 12 residues in the CDR3. The DNA of the CDR3 is TGCAGTGCAGCAGGGGGTGAAGAGACCCAGTACTTC. This gives the protein CSAAGGEETQYF.

The chain is built from TRBV20-1 and TRBJ1-5; D uncertain. From germline, CDR1 is DFQATT and CDR2 SNEGSKA (reference sequence). The CDR3 sequence is 13 residues long. The V gene lost 4 bases and the J gene lost 7 bases, with 14 bases spanning the gap. The CDR3 DNA reads TGCAGTGCTAACCGACCCCAAGGCCAGCCCCAGCATTTT. It yields the protein CSANRPQGQPQHF.

The J gene is TRBJ1-4, the V gene TRBV7-9; D not certain. The V end was cut by 3 bases, the J end by 8 bases, with 10 bases between. The CDR3 runs 13 residues. Germline V CDR1 and CDR2: SEHNR, FQNEAQ (reference sequence). The CDR3 DNA reads TGTGCCAGCAGCTTCGGGTTTCGCGAAAAACTGTTTTTT. Amino acid sequence: CASSFGFREKLFF.

The rearrangement uses TRBV18 and TRBJ2-7; 7 bases map to TRBD2. The germline V gene has CDR1 KGHSH and CDR2 LQKENI. The CDR3 runs to 14 residues. The junction had 3 bases not matched to a gene; V was cut back by 1 base and J by 3 bases. This CDR3 is CASSPLGLGYEQYF. CDR3 bases: TGTGCCAGCTCACCACTCGGACTAGGCTACGAGCAGTACTTC.

This clonotype came up once. The chain is built from TRBV19 and TRBJ2-4, with a weak D call TRBD1 (6 bases). CDR1 and CDR2 from the germline V gene are LNHDA and SQIVND (reference sequence). The CDR3 spans 17 residues. Deletions cut 5 bases from V and 0 bases from J, with 17 bases between. The CDR3 bases are TGTGCCAGTAGTCCAGCACAGGGTCTTGCAGCCAAAAACATTCAGTACTTC. Protein sequence: CASSPAQGLAAKNIQYF.

The chain uses TRBV29-1 and TRBJ1-1; tentative D call: TRBD1 (5 bases). The CDR3 has 12 amino acids. CDR1 and CDR2 from the germline V gene are SQVTM and ANQGSEA. The CDR3: CRTGTPNTEAFF. In DNA form, the CDR3 reads TGCAGGACCGGGACGCCGAACACTGAAGCTTTCTTT.

The J gene is TRBJ1-2, the V gene TRBV15, with D hard to call. This CDR3 contains 12 residues. Per the germline V gene, CDR1 is LNHNV and CDR2 is YYDKDF (reference sequence). The germline V and J ends were trimmed by 0 bases and 5 bases, with 4 bases remaining between them. CDR3 protein: CATSREGYGYTF. CDR3 nucleotides: TGTGCCACCAGCAGAGAGGGGTATGGCTACACCTTC.

The V gene is TRBV18, the J gene TRBJ2-3, with 12 bases matching TRBD2. Germline assignment: CDR1 KGHSH and CDR2 LQKENI. The junction had 2 bases not matched to a gene; V was cut back by 3 bases and J by 4 bases. CDR3 size: 15 residues. DNA of the CDR3: TGTGCCAGCTCACCGGCTAGCGGGGGGGCAGATACGCAGTATTTT. This gives the protein CASSPASGGADTQYF.

The V gene is TRBV20-1, the J gene TRBJ1-2; perhaps TRBD1 as D (5 bases). Trimming took 0 bases from V and 7 from J, leaving 15 bases between them. This CDR3 comprises 14 residues. Germline V gene lookup returns CDR1 DFQATT and CDR2 SNEGSKA (reference sequence). As DNA, the CDR3 is TGCAGTGCTAGAGATAGGCCGCTGGGGACTGGCTACACCTTC. Residues: CSARDRPLGTGYTF.